The 30 T cell receptor beta chains below were found in one sample sequenced in a study of blood T cells in healthy people across ages. A second PCR of about 7 to 12 cycles used a sample-barcoded 5' primer and a J-beta primer mix. MiXCR, applied by TCRdb to the 5' RACE reads, yields one record per CDR3 protein. In the table there are 760,000 or so distinct CDR3 sequences, more than 20% of which are singletons. In addition, the sample was reused for a study of T cells of mothers and their children.

Sequenced material: blood. These receptor sequences come from a boy between 10 and 17 years old in good health.

The J gene is TRBJ2-5, the V gene TRBV29-1, with 11 positions matching TRBD2. The DNA matches TRBJ2-7 better at its end, which makes the J call doubtful. CDR1 is SQVTM, CDR2 ANQGSEA, per germline. There are 17 residues in the CDR3. The CDR3 is CSVEDQGGTSGSYEQYF. The CDR3 bases are TGCAGCGTTGAAGATCAGGGGGGGACTAGCGGCTCCTACGAGCAGTACTTC.

This clonotype was seen more than once but under ten times. DNA of the CDR3: TGTGCCAGCAGCTTTTTAGGTTTCGCTTCCTACGAGCAGTACTTC. It is translated as CASSFLGFASYEQYF. The rearrangement joins TRBV5-6 to TRBJ2-7; D is unclear. Trimming pared 2 bases from V and 1 base from J, leaving 13 bases between. Germline V gene data show CDR1 as SGHDT and CDR2 as YYEEEE. The CDR3 runs 15 residues.

The chain carries TRBV12-3 or TRBV12-4 and TRBJ1-4; 7 bases match TRBD1. V shed 5 bases, J shed 8 bases, and the junction held 8 bases outside the gene matches. The CDR3 is made up of 14 amino acids. CDR3 loop: CASSAGTASEKLFF. The CDR3 bases are TGTGCCAGCAGTGCCGGGACAGCATCCGAAAAACTGTTTTTT.

DNA for the CDR3: TGTGCCAGCAGTTTTCAACAGGGGCGCGACGAGCAGTACTTC. Its translation: CASSFQQGRDEQYF. The chain uses TRBV28 and TRBJ2-1, with TRBD1 matching 7 bases. The end of the DNA aligns better with TRBJ2-7, so the J call may be wrong. Germline V gene sequence: CDR1 MDHEN, CDR2 SYDVKM. CDR3 length: 14 residues.

V and J are TRBV10-3 and TRBJ2-1, with D tentatively TRBD1 or TRBD2 (5 bases each). This CDR3 contains 16 residues. The germline V gene has CDR1 ENHRY and CDR2 SYGVKD. Deletions cut 2 bases from V and 1 base from J, with 12 bases between. The DNA for the CDR3 is TGTGCCATCAGTGAGACTGTGGGGGAGTCCTACAATGAGCAGTTCTTC. Translating gives CAISETVGESYNEQFF.

The gene calls are TRBV12-3 or TRBV12-4 and TRBJ1-2, with a possible D match to TRBD1 (6 bases). The V and J ends lost 3 bases and 8 bases respectively, with 10 bases between them. The CDR3 extends over 12 amino acids. CDR3 amino acids: CASSLQGLGYTF. In nucleotides, the CDR3 is TGTGCCAGCAGTTTGCAGGGGCTCGGCTACACCTTC.

The chain links TRBV7-2 to TRBJ1-2; possibly TRBD1 for D (6 bases). V lost 3 bases and J lost 6, with 11 bases in between. The CDR3 sequence is 13 residues long. Germline-derived CDR1 and CDR2 are SGHTA and FQGNSA. CDR3 amino acids: CASSFTGKHGYTF. The CDR3 DNA follows: TGTGCCAGCAGCTTTACAGGGAAGCATGGCTACACCTTC.

The chain is built from TRBV4-2 and TRBJ2-3, with 9 bases lining up with TRBD2. J gave up 9 bases and V 1 base, and 14 bases lay outside the gene matches. The CDR3 consists of 17 residues. Germline CDR1 LGHNA, CDR2 YNFKEQ. This CDR3 reads CASSQANGAGGPRTQYF. CDR3 coding DNA: TGTGCCAGCAGCCAAGCTAATGGGGCGGGAGGGCCTAGGACGCAGTATTTT.

V usage is TRBV27 and J usage is TRBJ2-7, with D possibly matching TRBD1 (5 bases). The germline V gene encodes CDR1 MNHEY and CDR2 SMNVEV (reference sequence). The CDR3 covers 13 residues. The V gene lost 3 bases and the J gene lost 2 bases, with 8 bases spanning the gap. The CDR3 DNA reads TGTGCCAGCAGTTTCGCAGGGACCTACGAGCAGTACTTC. Encoded protein: CASSFAGTYEQYF.

The gene calls are TRBV11-2 and TRBJ2-7; no clear D. The CDR3 extends over 13 amino acids. From germline, CDR1 is SGHAT and CDR2 FQNNGV. The ends were cut back, 6 bases at V and 0 bases at J, with 9 bases in the middle. The CDR3 sequence: CASSDILSYEQYF. As DNA, the CDR3 is TGTGCCAGCAGTGACATACTCTCCTACGAGCAGTACTTC. The whole variable domain, filled in from reference TRBV11-2 and TRBJ2-7, reads EAGVAQSPRYKIIEKRQSVAFWCNPISGHATLYWYQQILGQGPKLLIQFQNNGVVDDSQLPKDRFSAERLKGVDSTLKIQPAKLEDSAVYLCASSDILSYEQYFGPGTRLTVT.

This clonotype has only a few counts. The chain is built from TRBV7-8 and TRBJ2-7; possible D gene TRBD2, 6 bases. This CDR3 has 15 residues. Per the germline V gene, CDR1 is SGHVS and CDR2 is FQNEAQ. With 0 bases removed from V and 0 bases from J, the gap between germline ends came to 9 bases. Written as DNA, the CDR3 is TGTGCCAGCAGCTTAGCGGAGGGAGTCTCCTACGAGCAGTACTTC. Translation: CASSLAEGVSYEQYF.

V usage is TRBV6-2 or TRBV6-3 and J usage is TRBJ2-1; 13 positions agree with TRBD2. J was trimmed by 7 bases and V by 5 bases; bases with no gene match: 5. Germline values: CDR1 MNHEY, CDR2 SVGEGT. The CDR3 runs to 15 residues. The CDR3 DNA reads TGTGCCAGCAGTCGGACTAGCGGGGGAACGAATGAGCAGTTCTTC. Protein: CASSRTSGGTNEQFF.

There are a few counts of this clonotype. Relative to the germline gene, one junction end is altered; a read error may explain this. The chain joins TRBV6-5 to TRBJ2-7, with D possibly TRBD1 on 6 matching bases. This CDR3 comprises 15 residues. Germline CDR1 and CDR2: MNHEY and SVGAGI. The CDR3 protein is CASRQSQGYGSEQHF. DNA of the CDR3: TGTGCCAGCAGACAGTCACAGGGTTACGGAAGCGAGCAGCACTTC.

This rearrangement joins TRBV5-1 to TRBJ2-1; D is unclear. The end of the DNA is better explained by TRBJ2-7, so the J call may be wrong. Germline CDR1 reads SGHRS; CDR2 reads YFSETQ. The CDR3 length is 13 residues. Written as DNA, the CDR3 is TGCGCCAGCAACCTGACACCGAACTACGAGCAGTACTTC. Amino acids: CASNLTPNYEQYF.

This clonotype has at least ten counts. The V gene is TRBV12-3 or TRBV12-4, the J gene TRBJ1-3; D unclear. The CDR3 is 13 amino acids. V was cut by 4 bases and J by 0 bases, with 4 bases left in between. As DNA, the CDR3 is TGTGCCAGCAGTTCCGACTCTGGAAACACCATATATTTT. Encoded protein: CASSSDSGNTIYF.

This clonotype was seen only a few times. The chain recombines TRBV2 with TRBJ1-4; maybe TRBD1 (6 bases). Trimming left V 11 bases short and J 4 bases short, with 17 bases between. This CDR3 has 14 amino acids. Germline CDR1 reads SNHLY; CDR2 reads FYNNEI. DNA for the CDR3: TGTGCCTCCCAACAAGGACAGAGTAATGAAAAACTGTTTTTT. The encoded protein is CASQQGQSNEKLFF.

This sequence joins TRBV2 and TRBJ2-7; 8 nucleotides align to TRBD2. Germline trimming cut 6 bases from V and 1 base from J; bases unmatched to any gene: 8. Germline V lookup: CDR1 SNHLY, CDR2 FYNNEI. This CDR3 is 15 amino acids long. The CDR3 DNA follows: TGTGCCAGCAGCCTTAAAGCGGGAGATTCCTACGAGCAGTACTTC. As protein: CASSLKAGDSYEQYF.

The V and J genes are TRBV7-2 and TRBJ2-3; D unresolved. V was trimmed by 7 bases and J by 6 bases, leaving 8 bases between them. The CDR3 runs to 11 residues. The germline gives CDR1 SGHTA, CDR2 FQGNSA. CDR3 DNA sequence: TGTGCCAGCAACTCGAGGGATACGCAGTATTTT. Its translation is CASNSRDTQYF.

This clonotype has only a few counts. This chain uses TRBV7-3 with TRBJ2-3; 15 bases agree with TRBD2. From germline, CDR1 is SGHTA and CDR2 FQGTGA. This CDR3 region has 16 residues. The junction had 4 bases not matched to a gene; V was cut back by 4 bases and J by 5 bases. The CDR3 DNA is TGTGCCAGCAGCTACGGACTAGCGGGGGGGCGAGATACGCAGTATTTT. This translates into CASSYGLAGGRDTQYF.

This clonotype was counted once. J is TRBJ1-4 and V is TRBV3-1, with D possibly TRBD1 on 6 matching bases. V was trimmed by 4 bases and J by 6 bases, leaving 15 bases between them. The CDR3 covers 15 residues. Germline CDR1 and CDR2: LGHDT and YNNKEL (reference sequence). CDR3 residues: CASSPTGSFYEKLFF. The CDR3 coding sequence is TGTGCCAGCAGCCCGACAGGTTCCTTTTATGAAAAACTGTTTTTT.

This clonotype was detected a few times. The chain employs TRBV12-3 or TRBV12-4 and TRBJ1-2; 7 bases line up with TRBD1. The V gene end was trimmed by 2 bases and the J gene end by 10 bases; junction bases not matched to a gene: 7. The CDR3 extends over 13 amino acids. The CDR3 DNA reads as TGTGCCAGCAGTTTAACAGGGGTCAACGCCTACACCTTC. This codes for CASSLTGVNAYTF.

This clonotype was counted between two and nine times. The rearrangement uses TRBV29-1 and TRBJ1-2; TRBD1 matches at 10 bases. Germline V CDR1 and CDR2: SQVTM, ANQGSEA. With V trimmed by 8 bases and J by 7 bases, 7 bases remained unmatched. The CDR3 length is 12 residues. CDR3 in DNA: TGCAGCACCGGTGACAGGGGGCCTGGCTACACCTTC. Protein sequence: CSTGDRGPGYTF. Full variable domain (rest looked up from reference TRBV29-1 and TRBJ1-2): SAVISQKPSRDICQRGTSLTIQCQVDSQVTMMFWYRQQPGQSLTLIATANQGSEATYESGFVIDKFPISRPNLTFSTLTVSNMSPEDSSIYLCSTGDRGPGYTFGSGTRLTVV.

The chain couples TRBV9 to TRBJ2-2; 13 nucleotides match TRBD2. The J segment lost 6 bases and the V segment lost 2 bases, leaving 7 bases of the junction unmatched. The CDR3 has 17 amino acids. Germline V gene sequence: CDR1 SGDLS, CDR2 YYNGEE. CDR3 DNA sequence: TGTGCCAGCAGCGTCGGACTAGCGGGAGTGGTTTCCGGGGAGCTGTTTTTT. It yields the protein CASSVGLAGVVSGELFF.

The chain joins TRBV2 to TRBJ2-2; the match to TRBD2 covers 7 bases. V lost 11 bases and J lost 1; bases outside the gene matches: 7. There are 14 residues in the CDR3. Germline V lookup: CDR1 SNHLY, CDR2 FYNNEI. The CDR3 DNA follows: TGTGCCTGCGAAGCGGGAAGGAACACCGGGGAGCTGTTTTTT. Translation gives CACEAGRNTGELFF.

The gene calls are TRBV20-1 and TRBJ1-2; a possible D gene is TRBD1 (5 bases). Germline V gives CDR1 DFQATT, CDR2 SNEGSKA (reference sequence). The length of the CDR3 is 11 residues. With 5 bases removed from V and 3 bases from J, the gap between germline ends came to 7 bases. CDR3: CSAGGDYGYTF. CDR3 sequence (DNA): TGCAGTGCTGGGGGGGACTATGGCTACACCTTC.

The chain joins TRBV5-1 to TRBJ2-5; no reliable D call. Germline V gives CDR1 SGHRS, CDR2 YFSETQ. V lost 3 bases, J lost 3 bases, and 21 bases lay in between. The CDR3 extends over 17 amino acids. The CDR3 DNA reads as TGCGCCAGCAGCTACGCTAAAGGACCTACGTCGGAAGAGACCCAGTACTTC. Translation gives CASSYAKGPTSEETQYF.

This clonotype was found a few times. The chain combines TRBV5-6 with TRBJ2-7; D call uncertain. Germline V lookup: CDR1 SGHDT, CDR2 YYEEEE. The CDR3 sequence is 13 residues long. Trimming shortened V by 2 bases and J by 3 bases, and 9 bases separated the two germline ends. The CDR3 protein is CASSFPENYEQYF. In DNA form, the CDR3 reads TGTGCCAGCAGCTTCCCTGAGAACTACGAGCAGTACTTC.

The V gene is TRBV7-8, the J gene TRBJ2-5; D perhaps matches TRBD1 (5 bases). The J call may not be correct, given that the DNA end is closer to TRBJ2-1. The germline CDR1 and CDR2 sequences are SGHVS and FQNEAQ. This CDR3 is 18 amino acids long. The DNA of the CDR3 is TGTGCCAGCAGCTTAGTGGGGCTCGACGGCGCACTACTCAATGAGCAGTTCTTC. It translates to CASSLVGLDGALLNEQFF.

There are a few counts of this clonotype. The V call is TRBV7-9, the J call TRBJ2-1, with TRBD1 identical over 7 bases. The CDR3 has 15 residues. Trimming took 1 base from V and 5 from J; bases not matched to a gene: 5. The germline V gene has CDR1 SEHNR and CDR2 FQNEAQ (reference sequence). The CDR3 loop is CASSLGQGKHNEQFF. For the CDR3, the DNA is TGTGCCAGCAGCTTAGGACAGGGAAAACACAATGAGCAGTTCTTC.

This clonotype occurred once. The junction and the germline gene differ at one end; a read error may be behind it. V is TRBV7-4 and J is TRBJ1-4, with 8 bases that match TRBD1. CDR1 is SGHVT, CDR2 SQSDAQ, per germline. This CDR3 has 16 amino acids. CDR3 sequence: CASSFAGGRANGKLFF. The DNA for the CDR3 is TGTGCCAGCAGCTTTGCAGGGGGCCGAGCTAATGGAAAACTGTTTTTT.